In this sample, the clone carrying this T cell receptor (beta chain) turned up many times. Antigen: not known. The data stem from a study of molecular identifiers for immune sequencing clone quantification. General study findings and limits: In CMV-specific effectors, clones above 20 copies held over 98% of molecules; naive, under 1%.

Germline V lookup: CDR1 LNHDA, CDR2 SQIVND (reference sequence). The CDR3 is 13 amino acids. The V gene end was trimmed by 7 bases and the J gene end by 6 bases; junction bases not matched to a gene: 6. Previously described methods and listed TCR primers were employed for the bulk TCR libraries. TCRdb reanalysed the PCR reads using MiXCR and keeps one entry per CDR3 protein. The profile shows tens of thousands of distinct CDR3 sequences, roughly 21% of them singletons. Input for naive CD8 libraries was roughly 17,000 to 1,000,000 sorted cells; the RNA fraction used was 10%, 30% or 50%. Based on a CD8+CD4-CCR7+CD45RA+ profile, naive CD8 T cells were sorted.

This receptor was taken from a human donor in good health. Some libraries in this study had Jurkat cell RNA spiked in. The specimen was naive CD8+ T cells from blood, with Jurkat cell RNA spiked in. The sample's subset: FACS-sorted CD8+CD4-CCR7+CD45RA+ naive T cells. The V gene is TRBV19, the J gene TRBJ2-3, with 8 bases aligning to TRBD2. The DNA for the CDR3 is TGTGCCAGTAATCGGGGGGGCCCGGATACGCAGTATTTT. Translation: CASNRGGPDTQYF.